Below, 21 T cell receptor beta chains from the same sample are listed, as sequenced in a study of blood T cell repertoires in COVID-19. Here immunoSEQ multiplex PCR was the method, and the copy in TCRdb shows in-frame clones only, minus some. The table records about 250,000 clones, roughly 89% of them present only once. The sequenced material came from peripheral blood. The receptors were sampled from a woman aged 40 to 50 who had recovered from COVID-19.

This clone was found once. This chain connects TRBV24-1 to TRBJ2-7; 12 nucleotides line up with TRBD2. The CDR3 has 18 residues. Germline loops: CDR1 KGHDR, CDR2 SFDVKD. The V and J ends lost 0 bases and 3 bases, in that order; junction bases with no gene match: 8. CDR3 in DNA: TGTGCCACCAGTGATTTGCAACTAGCGGGAGGTCGACACTACGAGCAGTACGTC. It yields the protein CATSDLQLAGGRHYEQYV.

The sample holds a few counts of this clone. The chain has TRBV3-1 (or the pseudogene TRBV3-2) and TRBJ1-1; 8 nucleotides line up with TRBD1. This CDR3 is built from 15 residues. Trimming removed 4 bases from V and 0 bases from J; junction bases left unmatched: 4. Germline V CDR1 and CDR2: LGHDT, YNNKEL (reference sequence). CDR3 DNA sequence: TGTGCCAGCAGCCCCGGACAGGGTATGAACACTGAAGCTTTCTTT. Encoded protein: CASSPGQGMNTEAFF.

The rearrangement uses TRBV23-1 and TRBJ2-7; 7 bases agree with TRBD1. TRBV23-1 is flagged as an ORF with uncertain function. V shed 6 bases, J shed 1 base, and the junction held 3 bases outside the gene matches. The CDR3 runs 13 residues. DNA for the CDR3: TGCGCCAGCAGGAACAGGGGTTCCTACGAGCAGTACGTC. Translated, it gives CASRNRGSYEQYV.

The CDR3 sequence is CASSETGGFTDTQYF. In nucleotides, the CDR3 is TGTGCCAGCAGCGAAACCGGGGGGTTCACAGATACGCAGTATTTT. The chain links TRBV7-3 to TRBJ2-3; TRBD2 aligns across 7 bases. The CDR3 spans 15 residues. The ends lost 5 bases at V and 2 bases at J; junction bases unmatched: 7. In germline, CDR1 is SGHTA, CDR2 FQGTGA.

This clone was seen a few times. The genes are TRBV5-1 and TRBJ1-1, with 7 bases fitting TRBD1. In germline, CDR1 is SGHRS, CDR2 YFSETQ. There are 16 residues in the CDR3. V shed 2 bases, J shed 1 base, and the junction held 8 bases outside the gene matches. CDR3 nucleotide sequence: TGCGCCAGCAGCTTTACGGCGGGACAGAAGAACACTGAAGCTTTCTTT. This sequence encodes CASSFTAGQKNTEAFF.

The chain has TRBV23-1 and TRBJ1-1; D not resolved. TRBV23-1 belongs to the ORF category, with a function that is uncertain. This CDR3 has 15 amino acids. V was cut by 0 bases and J by 5 bases, with 13 bases left in between. In DNA, the CDR3 is TGCGCCAGCAGTCAATCTGTGACTCCGGCAACTGAAGCTTTCTTT. It codes for CASSQSVTPATEAFF.

In its sample, this clone was seen a few times. V gene TRBV14 combines with J gene TRBJ2-2, with D possibly being TRBD1 (5 bases). The CDR3 has 15 amino acids. The V end was cut by 4 bases, the J end by 7 bases, with 16 bases between. CDR1 is SGHDN and CDR2 is FVKESK in the germline V gene. CDR3 bases: TGTGCCAGCAGCCCCGTCAGGGTTGGAAGCGGGGAGCTGTTTTTT. It codes for CASSPVRVGSGELFF.

The genes are TRBV2 and TRBJ2-2; 7 bases fit TRBD2. Germline CDR1 reads SNHLY; CDR2 reads FYNNEI. V lost 10 bases, J lost 2 bases, and 7 bases stayed unmatched. The CDR3 runs to 14 residues. Here the CDR3 reads CATLAGVNTGELFF. DNA of the CDR3: TGTGCCACTCTTGCGGGGGTAAACACCGGGGAGCTGTTTTTT.

The chain links TRBV7-2 to TRBJ2-3; 7 bases fit TRBD2. Germline CDR1 reads SGHTA; CDR2 reads FQGNSA. This CDR3 has 14 amino acids. Unmatched junction bases numbered 7, after V lost 5 bases and J lost 5 bases. The CDR3: CASSQGLVRDTQYF. Written as DNA, the CDR3 is TGTGCCAGCAGCCAAGGACTAGTTAGAGATACGCAGTATTTT.

This rearrangement joins TRBV5-6 to TRBJ2-7; possible D gene TRBD2, 5 bases. Germline V gene data show CDR1 as SGHDT and CDR2 as YYEEEE. This CDR3 region has 15 residues. The germline V and J ends were trimmed by 2 bases and 2 bases, with 14 bases remaining between them. CDR3 protein: CASSFSGILAYEQYV. The CDR3 nucleotides read TGTGCCAGCAGCTTTTCCGGGATTTTAGCCTACGAGCAGTACGTC.

The chain joins TRBV6-5 to TRBJ1-4; maybe TRBD1 (5 bases). The CDR3 is 13 residues long. The germline V and J ends were trimmed by 6 bases and 7 bases, with 12 bases remaining between them. CDR1 and CDR2 from the germline V gene are MNHEY and SVGAGI. The CDR3: CASSSRQIEKLFF. The CDR3 DNA reads as TGTGCCAGCAGCTCAAGACAGATTGAAAAACTGTTTTTT.

J is TRBJ2-3 and V is TRBV10-3, with D perhaps matching TRBD2 (6 bases). The CDR3 contains 15 residues. Per germline, CDR1 ENHRY and CDR2 SYGVKD. The V and J ends lost 2 bases and 1 base respectively, with 10 bases between them. CDR3 DNA sequence: TGTGCCATCAGTGAGGGAGGGTCGGGCACAGATACGCAGTATTTT. Protein sequence: CAISEGGSGTDTQYF.

The V call is TRBV5-6, the J call TRBJ2-2, with D uncertain. Trimming took off 1 base at V and 1 base at J, with 5 bases between the two ends. This CDR3 comprises 14 residues. Germline V gene sequence: CDR1 SGHDT, CDR2 YYEEEE. DNA of the CDR3: TGTGCCAGCAGCTTGACAGAGAACACCGGGGAGCTGTTTTTT. Translation gives CASSLTENTGELFF.

The chain recombines TRBV4-3 with TRBJ2-3, with 9 bases identical to TRBD2. The CDR3 spans 16 residues. Germline assignment: CDR1 LGHNA and CDR2 YSLEER. The J segment lost 3 bases and the V segment lost 2 bases, leaving 6 bases of the junction unmatched. Written as DNA, the CDR3 is TGCGCCAGCAGCCAATCCCCAGCGGGAGGAACAGATACGCAGTATTTT. Its protein is CASSQSPAGGTDTQYF.

The rearrangement uses TRBV7-2 and TRBJ1-5; D perhaps matches TRBD1 (6 bases). V was clipped by 6 bases and J by 4 bases, with 16 bases between them. This CDR3 region has 15 residues. Germline CDR1 is SGHTA and CDR2 is FQGNSA. CDR3: CASRPFRGGNQPQHF. The CDR3 coding sequence is TGTGCCAGCAGGCCCTTCAGGGGAGGGAATCAGCCCCAGCATTTT.

J is TRBJ2-2 and V is TRBV12-5; 7 nucleotides agree with TRBD1. Germline V CDR1 and CDR2: LGHNT, FRNRAP. Trimming cost V 10 bases and J 1 base; bases outside gene matches: 6. This CDR3 has 14 amino acids. The CDR3: CANNNRGNTGELFF. CDR3 sequence (DNA): TGTGCTAACAATAACAGGGGGAACACCGGGGAGCTGTTTTTT.

This clone occurred once. The CDR3: CASSSLAGGPGETQYF. The CDR3, as DNA: TGTGCCAGCAGCTCTCTAGCGGGAGGGCCGGGGGAGACCCAGTACTTC. This chain connects TRBV11-3 to TRBJ2-5, with TRBD2 matching over 12 bases. After removal of 4 bases from V and 5 bases from J, the junction contained 8 bases not matched to a gene. The CDR3 is 16 amino acids. The germline gives CDR1 SGHNT, CDR2 YENEEA. Full variable domain (remainder filled in from reference TRBV11-3 and TRBJ2-5): EAGVVQSPRYKIIEKKQPVAFWCNPISGHNTLYWYLQNLGQGPELLIRYENEEAVDDSQLPKDRFSAERLKGVDSTLKIQPAELGDSAVYLCASSSLAGGPGETQYFGPGTRLLVL.

This chain connects TRBV5-1 to TRBJ1-3; D gene unclear. V was pared by 1 base and J by 4 bases, with 9 bases between. Germline CDR1 and CDR2: SGHRS and YFSETQ. The CDR3 is made up of 14 amino acids. CDR3 in amino acids: CASSLSTGGNTIYF. The CDR3 DNA sequence: TGCGCCAGCAGCTTGTCGACGGGGGGAAACACCATATATTTT.

The chain uses TRBV7-9 and TRBJ2-3; 9 bases are shared with TRBD2. V lost 3 bases, J lost 6 bases, and 7 bases stayed unmatched. Per germline, CDR1 SEHNR and CDR2 FQNEAQ (reference sequence). This CDR3 comprises 15 residues. The CDR3 nucleotides read TGTGCCAGCAGCTTGGGCGGCGGGGGGGCCGATACGCAGTATTTT. Protein: CASSLGGGGADTQYF.

The chain joins TRBV2 to TRBJ1-2; D remains ambiguous. The ends were cut back, 6 bases at V and 8 bases at J, with 13 bases in the middle. Per the germline V gene, CDR1 is SNHLY and CDR2 is FYNNEI. CDR3 length: 12 residues. Here the CDR3 reads CASRRLAGGYTF. CDR3 nucleotides: TGTGCCAGCAGGAGGTTGGCGGGGGGCTACACCTTC.

This chain joins TRBV10-3 and TRBJ1-1, with 9 bases identical to TRBD1. V was pared by 6 bases and J by 7 bases, with 6 bases of the junction left unmatched. The CDR3 is 13 amino acids. Per germline, CDR1 ENHRY and CDR2 SYGVKD. The chain's CDR3 is CAIRGQGSDEAFF. CDR3 sequence (DNA): TGTGCCATCAGGGGACAGGGTTCAGATGAAGCTTTCTTT.